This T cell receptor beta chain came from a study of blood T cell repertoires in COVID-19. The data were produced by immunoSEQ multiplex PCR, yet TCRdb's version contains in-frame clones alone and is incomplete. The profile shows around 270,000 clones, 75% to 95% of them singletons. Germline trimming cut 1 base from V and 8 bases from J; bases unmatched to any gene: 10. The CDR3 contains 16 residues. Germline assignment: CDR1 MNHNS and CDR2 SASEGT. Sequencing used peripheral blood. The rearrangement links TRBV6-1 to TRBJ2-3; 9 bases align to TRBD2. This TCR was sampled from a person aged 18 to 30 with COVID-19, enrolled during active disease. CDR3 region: CASSEVVSGSSGTQYF. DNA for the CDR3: TGTGCCAGCAGTGAAGTGGTTAGCGGGAGCTCGGGTACGCAGTATTTT.